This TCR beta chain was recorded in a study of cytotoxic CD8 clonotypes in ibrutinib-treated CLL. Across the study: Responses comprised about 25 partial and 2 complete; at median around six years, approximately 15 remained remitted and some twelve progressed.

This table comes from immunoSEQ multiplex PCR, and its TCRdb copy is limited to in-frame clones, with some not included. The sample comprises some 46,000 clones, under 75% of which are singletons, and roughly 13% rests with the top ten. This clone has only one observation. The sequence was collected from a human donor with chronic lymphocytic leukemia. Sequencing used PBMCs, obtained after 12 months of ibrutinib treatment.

CDR3 in amino acids: CAISESGNSGNTIYF. CDR3 nucleotide sequence: TGTGCCATCAGTGAGTCGGGGAACTCTGGAAACACCATATATTTT. The chain uses TRBV10-3 and TRBJ1-3; D remains ambiguous. The ends were cut back, 0 bases at V and 0 bases at J, with 6 bases in the middle. Per germline, CDR1 ENHRY and CDR2 SYGVKD. This CDR3 has 15 amino acids.